The 14 T cell receptor beta chains given below trace back to one sample, sequenced in a study of vaccination effects on CD4 cells after COVID-19. These receptors are not linked to any known antigen. TCRdb keeps only in-frame clones here, not all; method: immunoSEQ multiplex PCR. The sample consists of tens of thousands of clones, 73% of them appearing once. Viral peptide pool expansion of antigen-specific CD4+ T cells preceded sequencing in the ViraFEST assay. It was after approximately 11 days of culture that CD4+ T cells were isolated. According to the study, vaccine recipients showed no prior SARS-CoV-2 infection and negative nucleocapsid antibodies. The input for sequencing was CD4+ T cells from PBMCs cultured with SARS-CoV-2 spike peptides, taken before COVID-19 vaccination. The receptors derive from a human donor who received a COVID-19 vaccine.

CDR3 sequence: CATKGQISEQYF. The DNA for the CDR3 is TGCGCCACCAAGGGACAGATCTCCGAGCAGTACTTC. The chain combines TRBV10-2 with TRBJ2-7; 7 nucleotides line up with TRBD1. V was pared by 10 bases and J by 6 bases, with 9 bases of the junction left unmatched. The length of the CDR3 is 12 residues. CDR1 is WSHSY and CDR2 is SAAADI in the germline V gene.

V usage is TRBV13 and J usage is TRBJ1-2; TRBD1 matches 9 bases. The CDR3 totals 15 residues. Germline V gene lookup returns CDR1 PRHDT and CDR2 FYEKMQ (reference sequence). After removal of 3 bases from V and 4 bases from J, the junction contained 6 bases not matched to a gene. CDR3 DNA sequence: TGTGCCAGCAGCTTTCGGGACAGGGATGTCTATGGCTACACCTTC. Residues: CASSFRDRDVYGYTF. Drawing the rest from reference TRBV13 and TRBJ1-2, the complete variable domain is AAGVIQSPRHLIKEKRETATLKCYPIPRHDTVYWYQQGPGQDPQFLISFYEKMQSDKGSIPDRFSAQQFSDYHSELNMSSLELGDSALYFCASSFRDRDVYGYTFGSGTRLTVV.

V is TRBV5-1 and J is TRBJ2-3; no clear D gene. V lost 4 bases, J lost 0 bases, and 9 bases lay in between. This CDR3 spans 14 amino acids. Germline V lookup: CDR1 SGHRS, CDR2 YFSETQ. The CDR3 reads CASSPHTSTDTQYF. The CDR3 nucleotides are TGCGCCAGCAGCCCGCATACTAGCACAGATACGCAGTATTTT.

The chain uses TRBV19 and TRBJ2-2; 9 positions match TRBD2. Per germline, CDR1 LNHDA and CDR2 SQIVND (reference sequence). This CDR3 has 17 residues. J lost 1 base, V lost 4 bases, and 7 bases had no gene match. CDR3: CASSTAGTSRNTGELFF. CDR3 coding DNA: TGTGCCAGTAGTACCGCGGGGACTAGCAGGAACACCGGGGAGCTGTTTTTT.

The chain has TRBV5-1 and TRBJ2-5; 11 bases align to TRBD2. The CDR3 is 14 amino acids. Germline values: CDR1 SGHRS, CDR2 YFSETQ. V trimming: 3 bases; J trimming: 3 bases; junction bases outside the gene matches: 1. DNA of the CDR3: TGCGCCAGCAGCTCGACTAGCGGGAAAGAGACCCAGTACTTC. It specifies CASSSTSGKETQYF.

The V and J genes are TRBV2 and TRBJ2-4, with a possible D match to TRBD1 (5 bases). The CDR3 is 14 residues long. Trimming shortened V by 7 bases and J by 0 bases, and 10 bases separated the two germline ends. The germline V gene has CDR1 SNHLY and CDR2 FYNNEI. CDR3 DNA: TGTGCCAGCATGGCAGGGCTAGCCAAAAACATTCAGTACTTC. This encodes CASMAGLAKNIQYF. Supplemented by reference TRBV2 and TRBJ2-4, the full variable domain reads EPEVTQTPSHQVTQMGQEVILRCVPISNHLYFYWYRQILGQKVEFLVSFYNNEISEKSEIFDDQFSVERPDGSNFTLKIRSTKLEDSAMYFCASMAGLAKNIQYFGAGTRLSVL.

V is TRBV6-1 and J is TRBJ1-2; no definite D call. The CDR3 runs 15 residues. Germline V CDR1 and CDR2: MNHNS, SASEGT. V lost 3 bases, J lost 1 base, and 12 bases lay in between. The CDR3 sequence is CASSDITAHNYGYTF. DNA for the CDR3: TGTGCCAGCAGTGATATTACAGCCCATAACTATGGCTACACCTTC.

The chain combines TRBV5-4 with TRBJ1-4; possibly TRBD1 for D (6 bases). CDR1 is SGHNT and CDR2 is YYREEE in the germline V gene (reference sequence). The CDR3 length is 15 residues. The V gene lost 4 bases and the J gene lost 7 bases, with 17 bases spanning the gap. In DNA form, the CDR3 reads TGTGCCAGCAGCGGAACAGGGACCCTAGGTGAAAAACTGTTTTTT. The encoded protein is CASSGTGTLGEKLFF. Full variable domain (rest looked up from reference TRBV5-4 and TRBJ1-4): ETGVTQSPTHLIKTRGQQVTLRCSSQSGHNTVSWYQQALGQGPQFIFQYYREEENGRGNFPPRFSGLQFPNYSSELNVNALELDDSALYLCASSGTGTLGEKLFFGSGTQLSVL.

CDR3 loop: CATWDFLGSPLHF. As DNA, the CDR3 is TGTGCCACCTGGGACTTCTTAGGTTCACCCCTCCACTTT. The V and J genes are TRBV10-3 and TRBJ1-6, with a weak D call TRBD1 (5 bases). CDR3 length: 13 amino acids. V lost 10 bases to trimming and J lost 9 bases, with 16 bases between them. Germline assignment: CDR1 ENHRY and CDR2 SYGVKD.

This clone was observed a single time. The V and J genes are TRBV12-5 and TRBJ2-7; 9 bases match TRBD2. V was clipped by 3 bases and J by 3 bases; unmatched bases: 6. Germline V CDR1 and CDR2: LGHNT, FRNRAP. This CDR3 spans 15 amino acids. The CDR3 nucleotides read TGTGCTAGTGGTTTAGGCGGGAGGGATGGCTACGAGCAGTACTTC. It is translated as CASGLGGRDGYEQYF.

The chain joins TRBV3-1 (or the pseudogene TRBV3-2) to TRBJ2-7, with D uncertain. Looked up from germline, CDR1 is LGHDT and CDR2 is YNNKEL (reference sequence). Trimming shortened V by 1 base and J by 0 bases, and 1 base separated the two germline ends. The CDR3 loop spans 12 amino acids. CDR3 sequence: CASSQVSYEQYF. CDR3 sequence (DNA): TGTGCCAGCAGCCAAGTCTCCTACGAGCAGTACTTC.

The chain carries TRBV7-9 and TRBJ2-5; either TRBD1 or TRBD2 may fit D (6 bases each). The V gene lost 0 bases and the J gene lost 4 bases, with 9 bases spanning the gap. Germline V gene data show CDR1 as SEHNR and CDR2 as FQNEAQ (reference sequence). This CDR3 spans 14 amino acids. The CDR3 DNA follows: TGTGCCAGCAGCTTAGCGTCGGGGGCAGAGACCCAGTACTTC. This gives the protein CASSLASGAETQYF.

V usage is TRBV6-1 and J usage is TRBJ1-1; possibly TRBD1 for D (6 bases). Germline V lookup: CDR1 MNHNS, CDR2 SASEGT. CDR3 length: 15 amino acids. V was pared by 2 bases and J by 0 bases, with 10 bases between. The CDR3 is CASSEFDRLNTEAFF. The CDR3 DNA is TGTGCCAGCAGTGAATTTGACAGGTTGAACACTGAAGCTTTCTTT.

The chain recombines TRBV3-1 (or the pseudogene TRBV3-2) with TRBJ2-1; maybe TRBD1 (5 bases). The V end was cut by 1 base, the J end by 9 bases, with 10 bases between. The CDR3 consists of 13 residues. From germline, CDR1 is LGHDT and CDR2 YNNKEL (reference sequence). The CDR3 sequence is CASSQGSRGEQFF. The CDR3 coding sequence is TGTGCCAGCAGCCAAGGATCTAGGGGTGAGCAGTTCTTC.